This T cell receptor beta chain was profiled in a study of blood T cell repertoires in COVID-19. Overall study context: The study drew acute and convalescent COVID-19 samples from the United States, Italy and Spain. T cells, B-cell-depleted T cells, or PBMCs provided the cDNA or gDNA that served as material.

Under the authors' procedure: Counts of nucleated cells, estimated from reference gene primer amplification, were obtained. This table comes from immunoSEQ multiplex PCR, and its TCRdb copy is limited to in-frame clones, with some not included. The DNA was the basis for D and trimming; V, J and clone size are from that table. Of roughly 60,000 clones listed, 88% are singletons. This clone has more than one count but fewer than ten. The sample was peripheral blood. The receptor's source is a human donor in a cohort sampled during active COVID-19.

The CDR3 DNA is TGTGCCAGCAGCCTCCCGGGAGGGGGTCAGCCCCAGCATTTT. This codes for CASSLPGGGQPQHF. The chain is built from TRBV6-2 or TRBV6-3 and TRBJ1-5; D may be TRBD1 (6 bases). Germline CDR1 reads MNHEY; CDR2 reads SVGEGT. The CDR3 loop spans 14 amino acids. V was cut by 6 bases and J by 6 bases, with 15 bases left in between.